Below are 14 T cell receptor beta chains sequenced from a single sample in a study of blood T cell repertoires in COVID-19. Clones were read by immunoSEQ multiplex PCR, and TCRdb kept only the in-frame ones, dropping some. Here the sample spans roughly 400,000 clones, 80% to 90% being singletons. Material for sequencing was PBMCs or T cells enriched from blood (not recorded which). Every receptor here comes from a man in his thirties or forties who had recovered from COVID-19.

The gene calls are TRBV28 and TRBJ1-5; a weak D match, TRBD1 (5 bases). CDR1 MDHEN and CDR2 SYDVKM come from the germline V gene. V was trimmed by 6 bases and J by 1 base, leaving 16 bases between them. This CDR3 comprises 16 residues. CDR3: CASRRRRQWSNQPQHF. CDR3 nucleotides: TGTGCCAGCAGAAGAAGGCGACAGTGGAGCAATCAGCCCCAGCATTTT.

The rearrangement uses TRBV28 and TRBJ1-1; D perhaps matches TRBD1 (5 bases). This CDR3 region has 14 residues. V was shortened by 2 bases and J by 5 bases, with 12 bases between the two germline ends. Germline CDR1 reads MDHEN; CDR2 reads SYDVKM. CDR3 nucleotide sequence: TGTGCCAGCAGTTTAGGGAGGGGATGGACTGAAGCTTTCTTT. This gives the protein CASSLGRGWTEAFF.

The J gene is TRBJ2-7, the V gene TRBV7-2; 9 nucleotides agree with TRBD2. Unmatched junction bases numbered 4, after V lost 0 bases and J lost 7 bases. The CDR3 extends over 14 amino acids. In germline, CDR1 is SGHTA, CDR2 FQGNSA. Here the CDR3 DNA reads TGTGCCAGCAGCTTAGCGCCTACTAGCGGGGAGCAGTACTTC. This translates into CASSLAPTSGEQYF.

The V call is TRBV28, the J call TRBJ1-5; D gene uncertain. This CDR3 is 16 amino acids long. V lost 5 bases and J 1 base, leaving 15 bases between the germline ends. Germline loops: CDR1 MDHEN, CDR2 SYDVKM. Here the CDR3 DNA reads TGTGCCAGCAGTCATTCTGGGTCGCGGAGCAATCAGCCCCAGCATTTT. This translates into CASSHSGSRSNQPQHF.

The chain employs TRBV12-3 or TRBV12-4 and TRBJ1-4; TRBD1 aligns across 9 bases. The J segment lost 6 bases and the V segment lost 7 bases, leaving 3 bases of the junction unmatched. The CDR3 is made up of 13 amino acids. The CDR3 is CASMDRGYEKLFF. DNA for the CDR3: TGTGCCAGCATGGACAGGGGTTATGAAAAACTGTTTTTT.

Of note for this clone: Sequence at one end of the junction differs from germline and may be a read error. Written as DNA, the CDR3 is TGCAGCGTGGAAGCAGGGGGCGACGGCTCTGAAGCTTTCTTT. It codes for CSVEAGGDGSEAFF. The gene calls are TRBV29-1 and TRBJ1-1, with TRBD1 identical over 8 bases. Germline lookup yields CDR1 SQVTM and CDR2 ANQGSEA. This CDR3 is 14 amino acids long.

The chain is built from TRBV5-1 and TRBJ2-1; possible D gene TRBD1, 7 bases. Between the trimmed V and J ends, which lost 4 bases and 4 bases, there was a span of 15 bases. The CDR3 is 15 residues long. Germline V gene sequence: CDR1 SGHRS, CDR2 YFSETQ. CDR3 loop: CASSEAQGGYNEQFF. For the CDR3, the DNA is TGCGCCAGCAGCGAGGCCCAGGGGGGATACAATGAGCAGTTCTTC. The full variable domain, in which reference TRBV5-1 and TRBJ2-1 provide the parts outside the CDR3, is KAGVTQTPRYLIKTRGQQVTLSCSPISGHRSVSWYQQTPGQGLQFLFEYFSETQRNKGNFPGRFSGRQFSNSRSEMNVSTLELGDSALYLCASSEAQGGYNEQFFGPGTRLTVL.

This clone was counted a few times. The V call is TRBV7-3, the J call TRBJ2-5; 10 bases agree with TRBD2. V lost 5 bases and J lost 5; bases outside the gene matches: 5. Per the germline V gene, CDR1 is SGHTA and CDR2 is FQGTGA. CDR3 length: 14 residues. The CDR3 spells CASSPSGSLETQYF. The CDR3 DNA follows: TGTGCCAGCAGCCCTAGCGGGAGTTTGGAGACCCAGTACTTC.

The rearrangement uses TRBV11-2 and TRBJ1-2; 10 bases map to TRBD1. J lost 4 bases, V lost 7 bases, and 3 bases had no gene match. The CDR3 totals 13 residues. Germline values: CDR1 SGHAT, CDR2 FQNNGV. The chain's CDR3 is CASTGQGGYGYTF. DNA for the CDR3: TGTGCCAGCACCGGACAGGGGGGCTATGGCTACACCTTC.

The CDR3 is CASSPQGPEFF. The CDR3 DNA reads TGTGCCAGCAGCCCACAGGGGCCGGAGTTCTTC. The J gene is TRBJ2-1, the V gene TRBV7-2, with 7 nucleotides matching TRBD1. CDR1 SGHTA and CDR2 FQGNSA come from the germline V gene. Trimming removed 5 bases from V and 14 bases from J; junction bases left unmatched: 6. This CDR3 is 11 amino acids long.

This clone has a handful of counts. The genes are TRBV7-2 and TRBJ1-2; TRBD1 agrees at 9 bases. Looked up from germline, CDR1 is SGHTA and CDR2 is FQGNSA. The CDR3 spans 14 residues. V lost 3 bases and J lost 5; bases outside the gene matches: 4. The CDR3 sequence is CASSFGQGLYGYTF. In nucleotides, the CDR3 is TGTGCCAGCAGCTTTGGACAGGGGCTTTATGGCTACACCTTC.

V and J are TRBV3-1 (or the pseudogene TRBV3-2) and TRBJ2-6; 7 nucleotides line up with TRBD2. This CDR3 has 18 residues. Germline loops: CDR1 LGHDT, CDR2 YNNKEL (reference sequence). The ends lost 0 bases at V and 5 bases at J; junction bases unmatched: 10. In DNA, the CDR3 is TGTGCCAGCAGCCAAGATCCTAGCGGTGTTCGTCGGGCCAACGTCCTGACTTTC. Translation: CASSQDPSGVRRANVLTF.

V usage is TRBV19 and J usage is TRBJ1-3; the match to TRBD1 covers 7 bases. The junction had 5 bases not matched to a gene; V was cut back by 6 bases and J by 0 bases. Looked up from germline, CDR1 is LNHDA and CDR2 is SQIVND (reference sequence). CDR3 length equals 15 residues. The CDR3 protein is CASSPDRDSGNTIYF. The CDR3 bases are TGTGCCAGTAGCCCCGACAGGGACTCTGGAAACACCATATATTTT.

This clone was counted a single time. The rearrangement joins TRBV6-2 or TRBV6-3 to TRBJ2-1, with 14 bases matching TRBD2. J gave up 6 bases and V 4 bases, and 14 bases lay outside the gene matches. This CDR3 is 19 amino acids long. Looked up from germline, CDR1 is MNHEY and CDR2 is SVGEGT. This CDR3 is CASSSRYRLAGGPLNEQFF. The CDR3 DNA reads TGTGCCAGCAGTTCCCGATACCGACTAGCGGGAGGGCCCCTCAATGAGCAGTTCTTC.